Each of the 9 T cell receptor beta chains below was sequenced from the same sample in a study of blood T cell repertoires in COVID-19 (dated by TCRdb to 2020 to 2022). Library creation used the immunoSEQ multiplex PCR assay. TCRdb provides this immuneACCESS table in a form limited to in-frame rearrangements. Some clones are lacking; in checked studies, under half of them reflect an unresolved V gene, and why the rest are absent is not known. This sample is represented by around 70,000 clones; 88% of them were singletons. The ten largest make up under 6% of the sample. The sequenced material came from peripheral blood. These receptors all come from a human donor in a cohort sampled during active COVID-19.

V gene TRBV9 combines with J gene TRBJ1-4; D remains unclear. The CDR3 runs to 13 residues. Germline V lookup: CDR1 SGDLS, CDR2 YYNGEE. With 0 bases removed from V and 7 bases from J, the gap between germline ends came to 7 bases. The chain's CDR3 is CASSVAVGEKLFF. CDR3 in DNA: TGTGCCAGCAGCGTAGCTGTCGGTGAAAAACTGTTTTTT.

This chain uses TRBV15 with TRBJ1-3; D unresolved. CDR3 length equals 16 residues. CDR1 is LNHNV and CDR2 is YYDKDF in the germline V gene (reference sequence). Trimming cost V 2 bases and J 0 bases, with 11 bases left between them. The CDR3 loop is CATSRSLLSSGNTIYF. CDR3 DNA: TGTGCCACCAGCAGATCTCTTCTGAGCTCTGGAAACACCATATATTTT.

The genes are TRBV18 and TRBJ2-2; TRBD2 agrees at 14 bases. This CDR3 has 18 amino acids. V shed 3 bases and J 5 bases; nucleotides not matched to a gene: 8. Germline lookup yields CDR1 KGHSH and CDR2 LQKENI. The CDR3 spells CASSPKTSGGAATGELFF. The CDR3 region has the DNA TGTGCCAGCTCACCGAAGACTAGCGGGGGGGCCGCGACCGGGGAGCTGTTTTTT.

J is TRBJ2-3 and V is TRBV11-2; D remains unclear. CDR3 length: 14 residues. Germline-derived CDR1 and CDR2 are SGHAT and FQNNGV. Trimming stripped 0 bases from V and 4 bases from J, with 8 bases between. As DNA, the CDR3 is TGTGCCAGCAGCTTAGATCTAGGCTCAGATACGCAGTATTTT. This sequence encodes CASSLDLGSDTQYF.

V usage is TRBV19 and J usage is TRBJ2-1; perhaps TRBD2 as D (6 bases). The CDR3 is 13 residues long. V shed 10 bases and J shed 6 bases, with 16 bases lying between them. Germline CDR1 LNHDA, CDR2 SQIVND (reference sequence). In DNA, the CDR3 is TGTGCCACCACGACGGGACTGTTCAATGAGCAGTTCTTC. Translating gives CATTTGLFNEQFF.

The chain joins TRBV3-1 (or the pseudogene TRBV3-2) to TRBJ2-1; perhaps TRBD2 as D (6 bases). Deletions cut 8 bases from V and 9 bases from J, with 11 bases between. The germline gives CDR1 LGHDT, CDR2 YNNKEL (reference sequence). The CDR3 length is 11 residues. CDR3: CASSRGGEQFF. The DNA of the CDR3 is TGTGCCAGCTCGCGGGGCGGTGAGCAGTTCTTC.

The CDR3 DNA reads as TGTGCCAGCAGTGAAGGACTAGCAGTGGAGACCCAGTACTTC. Translated: CASSEGLAVETQYF. The gene calls are TRBV6-1 and TRBJ2-5; 7 bases match TRBD2. Germline CDR1 reads MNHNS; CDR2 reads SASEGT. The CDR3 consists of 14 residues. The J segment lost 5 bases and the V segment lost 1 base, leaving 4 bases of the junction unmatched.

This clone was seen only once. This chain joins TRBV28 and TRBJ1-1; TRBD1 matches 7 bases. V dropped 8 bases and J dropped 2; count of bases not matched to a gene: 8. CDR3 length: 14 residues. Germline CDR1 and CDR2: MDHEN and SYDVKM. The CDR3: CASHSGQENTEAFF. CDR3 sequence (DNA): TGTGCCAGCCACAGTGGACAGGAAAACACTGAAGCTTTCTTT.

V gene TRBV19 combines with J gene TRBJ1-2; 9 bases align to TRBD1. The CDR3 is 14 residues long. Looked up from germline, CDR1 is LNHDA and CDR2 is SQIVND (reference sequence). With 4 bases clipped from V and 8 bases from J, the junction kept 8 bases outside the gene matches. The CDR3 reads CASSKGQGPVGYTF. In DNA, the CDR3 is TGTGCCAGTAGTAAGGGACAGGGACCGGTAGGCTACACCTTC.